The clone carrying this T cell receptor (beta chain) was counted between two and nine times. Its cognate antigen is unknown. Measured with immunoSEQ multiplex PCR; TCRdb has only the in-frame clones, and not every one. The sample includes approximately 1,500 clones, under 35% of them seen just once. The data stem from a study of T cells in localized non-small cell lung cancer. Whole-study findings and limits: Uninvolved adjacent lung, not tumor, had the highest T cell clonality. Median detection of top 100 tumor clones in adjacent lung was around 59 clones.

Lung tissue at least 2 cm from the tumor margin was confirmed free of atypia. Germline CDR1 reads SGHNT; CDR2 reads YENEEA. V lost 3 bases to trimming and J lost 6 bases, with 12 bases between them. The CDR3 consists of 14 residues. The TCR comes from a man aged 35-75 years with stage I lung adenocarcinoma. This chain links TRBV11-3 with TRBJ1-5; perhaps TRBD1 as D (6 bases). The input for sequencing was normal lung tissue next to the tumor, taken before any cancer treatment. CDR3 DNA: TGTGCCAGCAGCTTTTCGGGGGCGCGTCAGCCCCAGCATTTT. Translating gives CASSFSGARQPQHF.